The source of this T cell receptor beta chain is a study of CD8+ T cells in alopecia areata (dated by TCRdb to 2016 to 2019). At the level of the whole study: Treated patients were enrolled in an open-label pilot trial of oral tofacitinib, 5 to 10 mg twice daily, for moderate-to-severe alopecia areata. Patients received tofacitinib for 6 to 18 months and were then followed off drug for 6 months to check for delayed response and recurrence. For the treated patients, the SALT score, which quantifies what percentage of scalp surface area is affected, served as the measure of disease severity. In both human patients and the C3H/HeJ mouse model, the study applied high-throughput TCRbeta sequencing to look at T cell clonal expansion in alopecia areata. On the human side, TCRbeta sequencing was run on scalp tissue and on sorted CD4+ and CD8+ peripheral blood T cells from healthy controls and from alopecia areata patients with either patchy or totalis/universalis disease. Biopsies were taken from tofacitinib-treated patients at baseline and again at 4 and 24 weeks into treatment, and several of those patients also had a later scalp biopsy. Scalp clonality was compared across normal scalp (n=4), patchy alopecia areata scalp (n=8), and alopecia totalis/universalis scalp (n=8). RNA came from the PAXgene miRNA kit for fixed scalp, the miRNeasy kit for PBMCs, and the RNeasy kit for mouse skin. TCRbeta CDR3 regions were amplified by immunoSEQ multiplex PCR using 35 Vbeta forward and 13 Jbeta reverse primers. The full study reports these points: Compared with normal scalp, lesional scalp had higher clonality and more expanded CD8+ clones, particularly in alopecia totalis/universalis, a pattern that suggests antigenic drive. Tofacitinib significantly decreased scalp clonality and the number of expanded CD8+ clones among the top 100 scalp clones. Because the treated cohort was small and had just a single nonresponder, larger studies are needed to establish links between baseline CD8+ expansion and response. Unlike mouse skin, which is dominated by gammadelta T cells, normal human skin has resident alphabeta T cells that are also sequenced, and this complicates analysis of the scalp TCR repertoire. Many expanded lesional clones persisted in scalp and blood during tofacitinib treatment, which may partly explain relapse after stopping treatment. Compared with mice, TCR sequences shared between patients were less clear, possibly partly because of HLA diversity across the patient population.

The CDR3 starts with the cysteine, ends with the phenylalanine, and has 12 residues. Only the CDR3 part of the read is kept: 36 bases, read in frame from the first base. Reading the germline V gene (reference sequence) gives CDR1 MNHEY and CDR2 SMNVEV. V loses 3 bases, J loses 5 bases, and the germline ends lie 6 bases apart. This clone has more than one count but fewer than ten. It has no known antigen specificity. Base-call qualities are not available, and no considerably larger clone is one nucleotide away. Library method: the immunoSEQ multiplex PCR assay. To provide template for TCR sequencing, every sample had RNA extracted and reverse transcribed into cDNA. First-strand cDNA was synthesized with SuperScript III using a 2:1 mix of oligo-dT and random hexamers. A synthetic immune receptor repertoire was used to gauge amplification bias, and whatever bias remained was removed computationally. The paper's processing steps were these. After raw reads were preprocessed to remove errors, the CDR3 was defined following IMGT conventions as running from the conserved cysteine to phenylalanine. To get clonality, Shannon entropy was normalized by log2 of the number of productive unique TCRs and the result was subtracted from 1. Whether each scalp clone was CD4 or CD8 was inferred by checking scalp TCRbeta sequences against the CD4 and CD8 repertoires from sorted blood. Entries here come from immuneACCESS through TCRdb and include only in-frame sequences with V and J called. Some clones fail to appear in such tables; in the studies checked, an unresolved V gene covers under half of the shortfall, and the cause of the remainder is unknown. Clone size and V and J calls were adopted from that table, with D and trimming inferred from the DNA. A total of fewer than 200,000 clones appear in this sample, approximately 52% of them only once. In total, the top ten clones hold roughly 17% of the sample.

Sample treatment or condition, as interpreted from the label and publication: oral pan-JAK inhibitor, 5-10 mg twice daily. Lesional scalp punch biopsies and peripheral blood were obtained from alopecia areata patients. PBMCs were isolated by density centrifugation and stained for CD3, CD4 and CD8, and CD4+ and CD8+ T cells were sorted on a FACSAria. Sequencing used CD4+ T cells sorted from blood, obtained at approximately week 60, from a patient treated with tofacitinib. The clonotype comes from a human donor with alopecia areata. The chain is made from TRBV27 and TRBJ2-3; no D gene is confidently identified. The CDR3 protein: CASSFYLDTQYF. The nucleotides are TGTGCCAGCAGTTTCTATTTAGATACGCAGTATTTT.